The rows below give T cell receptor beta chains drawn from one sample of a study of post-analysis software for immune sequencing data. TCRdb re-called the PCR reads through MiXCR, storing one row per CDR3 protein. The data show about 800,000 distinct CDR3 sequences, with approximately 30% seen just once and about 0.5% held by the top ten. Sequenced input: blood. The receptors here all came from a girl aged 5-17 years with multiple sclerosis. The CDR3 runs from the conserved cysteine through the conserved F or W. D genes are given only for firm matches. Expanded clones are given a class, and other clones once, few, many or no size at all.

>.|TRBV4-3|few|TRBJ2-7
CASSLDSGEQYF
TGCGCCAGCAGCCTAGATTCGGGGGAGCAGTACTTC
>.|TRBV9|.|TRBJ1-6
CASSPRDAGMSPLHF
TGTGCCAGCAGCCCCCGGGACGCTGGAATGTCACCCCTCCACTTT
>TRBD1|TRBV4-1|few|TRBJ2-1
CASSQVFRGRTYNEQFF
TGCGCCAGCAGCCAAGTTTTCAGGGGGCGCACCTACAATGAGCAGTTCTTC
>TRBD2|TRBV4-1|many|TRBJ2-1
CASSPRGGGIEQFF
TGCGCCAGCAGCCCCCGGGGGGGAGGGATTGAGCAGTTCTTC
>.|TRBV12-3/TRBV12-4|.|TRBJ1-1
CASGTLEAFF
TGTGCCAGCGGTACTCTAGAAGCTTTCTTT
>TRBD2|TRBV3-1|.|TRBJ2-5
CASSQAGLAGQETQYF
TGTGCCAGCAGCCAAGCCGGACTAGCGGGACAAGAGACCCAGTACTTC
>.|TRBV3-1|.|TRBJ2-5
CASSQGPPQGGTQYF
TGTGCCAGCAGCCAAGGGCCCCCTCAGGGCGGGACCCAGTACTTC
>TRBD1|TRBV5-6|.|TRBJ2-5
CASSLDDRARTQYF
TGTGCCAGCAGCTTGGATGACAGGGCTCGGACCCAGTACTTC
>TRBD1|TRBV28|.|TRBJ2-1
CASSPTGTGFDEQFF
TGTGCCAGCAGTCCTACCGGGACAGGGTTCGATGAGCAGTTCTTC
>TRBD2|TRBV5-6|.|TRBJ2-7
CASSRLADYEQYF
TGTGCCAGCAGCCGACTAGCGGACTACGAGCAGTACTTC
>.|TRBV7-2|.|TRBJ2-5
CASSLEGRRYQETQYF
TGTGCCAGCAGCTTAGAGGGCAGGCGGTACCAAGAGACCCAGTACTTC
>TRBD2|TRBV3-1|few|TRBJ2-5
CASSRWASGQETQYF
TGTGCCAGCAGCCGGTGGGCTAGCGGGCAAGAGACCCAGTACTTC
>TRBD1|TRBV20-1|.|TRBJ1-4
CSARLGTANEKLFF
TGCAGTGCTAGATTGGGGACAGCTAATGAAAAACTGTTTTTT
>.|TRBV12-5|few|TRBJ2-3
CASERRTDTQYF
TGTGCTAGTGAAAGGCGCACAGATACGCAGTATTTT
>.|TRBV24-1|.|TRBJ2-5
CATSDWAEEETQYF
TGTGCCACCAGTGATTGGGCGGAGGAAGAGACCCAGTACTTC
>.|TRBV29-1|.|TRBJ2-5
CSVFPETQYF
TGCAGCGTCTTCCCAGAGACCCAGTACTTC
>.|TRBV11-2|.|TRBJ1-2
CASSLGGGDLPNYGYTF
TGTGCCAGCAGCCTAGGTGGGGGGGACCTGCCTAACTATGGCTACACCTTC
>.|TRBV12-3/TRBV12-4|.|TRBJ1-6
CASSTGPGSPPHF
TGTGCCAGCAGTACAGGCCCAGGTTCACCCCCCCACTTT
>TRBD1|TRBV10-3|few|TRBJ1-6
CAIMETGNSPLHF
TGTGCCATCATGGAGACAGGGAACTCACCCCTCCACTTT
>.|TRBV27|.|TRBJ1-4
CATPLRLFF
TGTGCCACCCCATTGCGACTGTTTTTT
>.|TRBV20-1|.|TRBJ2-7
CSAGQGPATRTYEQYF
TGCAGTGCTGGGCAAGGCCCAGCCACCCGAACCTACGAGCAGTACTTC
>.|TRBV18|.|TRBJ2-5
CASSPVTAPGETQYF
TGTGCCAGCTCACCAGTCACAGCCCCAGGGGAGACCCAGTACTTC
>.|TRBV24-1|.|TRBJ2-2
CATSVRRTGELFF
TGTGCCACCAGTGTGAGGAGGACAGGGGAGCTGTTTTTT
>.|TRBV7-6|.|TRBJ1-2
CASSPSGARGYTF
TGTGCCAGCAGCCCCTCGGGGGCCCGTGGCTACACCTTC
>TRBD1|TRBV18|.|TRBJ2-1
CASSGTGGEQFF
TGTGCCAGCTCCGGAACAGGGGGCGAGCAGTTCTTC
>.|TRBV7-2|.|TRBJ1-4
CASNLRSGLSEKLFF
TGTGCCAGCAACCTAAGATCAGGGCTCTCAGAAAAACTGTTTTTT
>.|TRBV20-1|.|TRBJ2-5
CSASVGIEETQYF
TGCAGTGCTAGCGTTGGGATAGAAGAGACCCAGTACTTC
>TRBD1|TRBV20-1|few|TRBJ1-4
CSARTAGGGRLFF
TGCAGTGCTAGGACGGCAGGGGGTGGGAGACTGTTTTTT
>.|TRBV20-1|.|TRBJ2-1
CSARGPGEQFF
TGCAGTGCTAGAGGGCCGGGTGAGCAGTTCTTC
>TRBD2|TRBV7-2|few|TRBJ2-7
CASSRGGAEEQYF
TGTGCCAGCAGCCGCGGGGGGGCCGAAGAGCAGTACTTC
>.|TRBV20-1|few|TRBJ2-7
CSARDVQGSNEQYF
TGCAGTGCTAGAGATGTCCAGGGTTCTAACGAGCAGTACTTC
>TRBD1|TRBV20-1|.|TRBJ2-7
CSAGPLTGQSFEQYF
TGCAGTGCTGGACCCCTGACAGGGCAGTCTTTCGAGCAGTACTTC
>.|TRBV12-3/TRBV12-4|.|TRBJ2-3
CASIWASRTDTQYF
TGTGCCAGCATCTGGGCGTCCCGCACAGATACGCAGTATTTT
>TRBD2|TRBV7-2|.|TRBJ2-3
CASSRWVAGVGTDTQYF
TGTGCCAGCAGCCGTTGGGTAGCGGGAGTAGGCACAGATACGCAGTATTTT
>TRBD2|TRBV20-1|few|TRBJ2-1
CSARDPGLAGGEQFF
TGCAGTGCTAGAGATCCGGGACTAGCGGGAGGTGAGCAGTTCTTC
>TRBD2|TRBV3-1|.|TRBJ2-7
CASSQASLADMYEQYF
TGTGCCAGCAGCCAAGCATCTCTAGCGGACATGTACGAGCAGTACTTC
>.|TRBV29-1|.|TRBJ2-1
CSVDGRGPYNEQFF
TGCAGCGTTGACGGTAGGGGTCCCTACAATGAGCAGTTCTTC
>.|TRBV5-1|.|TRBJ2-7
CASSLDAGSPYEQYF
TGCGCCAGCAGCTTGGATGCGGGTTCCCCCTACGAGCAGTACTTC
>.|TRBV28|.|TRBJ2-3
CASSLRGFPDTQYF
TGTGCCAGCAGTTTACGGGGTTTCCCAGATACGCAGTATTTT
>.|TRBV20-1|few|TRBJ2-7
CSANVDFKPYEQYF
TGCAGTGCTAACGTAGACTTCAAGCCCTACGAGCAGTACTTC
>.|TRBV7-2|few|TRBJ2-5
CASSLQPSSETQYF
TGTGCCAGCAGCTTACAGCCTAGCTCGGAGACCCAGTACTTC
>.|TRBV28|few|TRBJ2-4
CASRPQGWAKNIQYF
TGTGCCAGCAGGCCGCAGGGATGGGCCAAAAACATTCAGTACTTC
>.|TRBV7-2|many|TRBJ2-7
CASSLMGGMAVEQYF
TGTGCCAGCAGCTTAATGGGGGGAATGGCGGTCGAGCAGTACTTC
>TRBD2|TRBV20-1|few|TRBJ2-1
CSALSPSGRNNEQFF
TGCAGTGCTCTCTCCCCTAGCGGGAGGAACAATGAGCAGTTCTTC
>TRBD2|TRBV5-1|.|TRBJ2-5
CASSLRTSGINNEQYF
TGCGCCAGCAGCCTTCGTACTAGCGGGATTAACAATGAGCAGTACTTC
>.|TRBV3-1|few|TRBJ1-1
CASSQDRVNTEAFF
TGTGCCAGCAGCCAAGACAGGGTGAACACTGAAGCTTTCTTT
>TRBD2|TRBV20-1|.|TRBJ2-3
CSAGGVRGTDTQYF
TGCAGTGCTGGGGGGGTCCGTGGCACAGATACGCAGTATTTT
>TRBD2|TRBV5-5|.|TRBJ2-3
CAGSLVIAGSTDTQYF
TGTGCCGGCAGCTTGGTTATAGCGGGTAGCACAGATACGCAGTATTTT
>.|TRBV7-2|.|TRBJ2-6
CASSLAGRVSGANVLTF
TGTGCCAGCAGCTTAGCGGGACGGGTCTCTGGGGCCAACGTCCTGACTTTC
>TRBD1|TRBV29-1|.|TRBJ1-4
CSVRTGGPKLFF
TGCAGCGTGCGGACAGGGGGCCCAAAACTGTTTTTT
>.|TRBV20-1|few|TRBJ2-1
CSARDPGAGSYNEQFF
TGCAGTGCTAGAGATCCCGGGGCGGGAAGCTACAATGAGCAGTTCTTC